Listed here are 24 T cell receptor beta chains from one sample, sequenced in a study of Ad26.COV2.S vaccination and SARS-CoV-2 variants. TCRdb's copy holds only in-frame clones and misses some; the assay was immunoSEQ multiplex PCR. The table lists roughly 700,000 clones, about 90% of them singletons. Treatment denoted: 15 to 20 received Ad26.COV2.S at low or high dose, single or two shots; about 5 received placebo; per-sample allocation not given. It was on day 63 after the first vaccine or placebo injection that samples were taken. The sequences come from peripheral blood, collected in a trial of Ad26.COV2.S vaccine versus placebo. Receptor source: a person between 18 and 65 years old who received the Ad26.COV2.S COVID-19 vaccine or a placebo.

The chain joins TRBV4-1 to TRBJ2-1; no firm D call. V lost 3 bases and J 8 bases, leaving 8 bases between the germline ends. The length of the CDR3 is 12 residues. Germline loops: CDR1 MGHRA, CDR2 YSYEKL. CDR3 bases: TGCGCCAGCAGCCATCCCCTCGATGAGCAGTTCTTC. Residues: CASSHPLDEQFF.

This rearrangement joins TRBV18 to TRBJ2-7; TRBD2 aligns across 8 bases. The CDR3 runs to 15 residues. Germline CDR1 is KGHSH and CDR2 is LQKENI. The V segment lost 5 bases and the J segment 3 bases; nucleotides outside the gene matches: 9. The CDR3 DNA reads TGTGCCAGCTCAGGGGCTAGCGGGCTAGGCTACGAGCAGTACTTC. The encoded protein is CASSGASGLGYEQYF.

This rearrangement joins TRBV24-1 to TRBJ2-1, with 11 bases that match TRBD2. The V segment lost 4 bases and the J segment 2 bases; nucleotides outside the gene matches: 6. Germline CDR1 reads KGHDR; CDR2 reads SFDVKD. This CDR3 has 17 amino acids. CDR3 protein: CATSDSGTSGTYNEQFF. CDR3 coding DNA: TGTGCCACCAGTGACTCCGGGACTAGCGGAACCTACAATGAGCAGTTCTTC.

V usage is TRBV29-1 and J usage is TRBJ2-3, with D possibly being TRBD2 (6 bases). The V gene lost 6 bases and the J gene lost 6 bases, with 19 bases spanning the gap. The CDR3 is made up of 14 amino acids. Germline values: CDR1 SQVTM, CDR2 ANQGSEA. CDR3: CSVGGLSEVDTQYF. The DNA for the CDR3 is TGCAGCGTGGGGGGATTATCAGAGGTGGATACGCAGTATTTT.

The chain carries TRBV24-1 and TRBJ2-5; 8 bases match TRBD1. Germline values: CDR1 KGHDR, CDR2 SFDVKD. Trimming cost V 3 bases and J 5 bases; bases outside gene matches: 7. The CDR3 length is 15 residues. CDR3 in amino acids: CATSDAGQGLETQYF. DNA of the CDR3: TGTGCCACCAGTGATGCCGGACAGGGACTGGAGACCCAGTACTTC.

The V and J genes are TRBV5-1 and TRBJ2-1; 8 bases match TRBD1. The germline V gene encodes CDR1 SGHRS and CDR2 YFSETQ. This CDR3 is built from 15 residues. With 0 bases clipped from V and 4 bases from J, the junction kept 3 bases outside the gene matches. In DNA form, the CDR3 reads TGCGCCAGCAGCTTGGGGACAGGGATGTACAATGAGCAGTTCTTC. Translation gives CASSLGTGMYNEQFF.

The chain employs TRBV18 and TRBJ1-1; D remains unclear. The germline V gene encodes CDR1 KGHSH and CDR2 LQKENI. Trimming took 1 base from V and 4 from J, leaving 10 bases between them. The CDR3 contains 14 residues. The CDR3 coding sequence is TGTGCCAGCTCACCACGAGGGCTTGCCACTGAAGCTTTCTTT. Translation gives CASSPRGLATEAFF.

The rearrangement uses TRBV27 and TRBJ1-5, with D possibly matching TRBD1 (5 bases). The ends were cut back, 4 bases at V and 6 bases at J, with 16 bases in the middle. The CDR3 is made up of 15 amino acids. Per germline, CDR1 MNHEY and CDR2 SMNVEV (reference sequence). The CDR3 spells CASSSGTRRGQPQHF. The CDR3 coding sequence is TGTGCCAGCAGTTCGGGGACCAGAAGAGGTCAGCCCCAGCATTTT.

This clone was counted a few times. The same CDR3 is also encoded by other DNA sequences in this sample. J is TRBJ1-2 and V is TRBV6-5, with D perhaps matching TRBD1 (5 bases). This CDR3 region has 12 residues. V lost 2 bases to trimming and J lost 6 bases, with 7 bases between them. Germline assignment: CDR1 MNHEY and CDR2 SVGAGI. CDR3 in DNA: TGTGCCAGCAGTTACAGGGGAAATGGCTACACCTTC. Translation: CASSYRGNGYTF.

The chain has TRBV5-1 and TRBJ1-1; 7 bases line up with TRBD1. This CDR3 region has 18 residues. V shed 3 bases, J shed 1 base, and the junction held 15 bases outside the gene matches. In germline, CDR1 is SGHRS, CDR2 YFSETQ. Here the CDR3 reads CASSYGTVPRLGNTEAFF. For the CDR3, the DNA is TGCGCCAGCAGCTACGGGACAGTCCCTCGCTTGGGGAACACTGAAGCTTTCTTT.

This clone showed up just a few times. The rearrangement uses TRBV9 and TRBJ1-1; D is unclear. Between the trimmed V and J ends, which lost 0 bases and 5 bases, there was a span of 17 bases. The CDR3 consists of 16 residues. CDR1 is SGDLS and CDR2 is YYNGEE in the germline V gene. The CDR3 bases are TGTGCCAGCAGCGTAGGTTCAAGGGCCGTGAGAACTGAAGCTTTCTTT. It codes for CASSVGSRAVRTEAFF. Full variable domain (rest looked up from reference TRBV9 and TRBJ1-1): DSGVTQTPKHLITATGQRVTLRCSPRSGDLSVYWYQQSLDQGLQFLIQYYNGEERAKGNILERFSAQQFPDLHSELNLSSLELGDSALYFCASSVGSRAVRTEAFFGQGTRLTVV.

This CDR3 is CASSPTEQPQHF. The CDR3 DNA reads TGTGCCAGCAGCCCGACAGAGCAGCCCCAGCATTTT. The J gene is TRBJ1-5, the V gene TRBV6-5; D may be TRBD1 (5 bases). In germline, CDR1 is MNHEY, CDR2 SVGAGI. V lost 6 bases and J lost 7, with 10 bases in between. This CDR3 spans 12 amino acids.

The V gene is TRBV5-1, the J gene TRBJ2-1; 9 bases line up with TRBD1. Germline CDR1 and CDR2: SGHRS and YFSETQ. The ends lost 4 bases at V and 9 bases at J; junction bases unmatched: 11. This CDR3 contains 15 residues. The CDR3 region is CASSPPGQGSGEQFF. In nucleotides, the CDR3 is TGCGCCAGCAGCCCACCGGGACAGGGATCGGGTGAGCAGTTCTTC.

This clone was counted a single time. The genes are TRBV5-8 and TRBJ2-7, with D unresolved. The germline V gene encodes CDR1 SGHTS and CDR2 YDEGEE. V was clipped by 0 bases and J by 0 bases, with 7 bases between them. The CDR3 has 14 residues. CDR3 nucleotides: TGTGCCAGCAGCTTGGGGAGTCTCTCCTACGAGCAGTACTTC. It codes for CASSLGSLSYEQYF.

This clone was counted a few times. V and J are TRBV19 and TRBJ2-7, with 8 nucleotides matching TRBD1. CDR1 is LNHDA and CDR2 is SQIVND in the germline V gene (reference sequence). The CDR3 is 13 amino acids. Losses at the gene ends were 6 bases for V and 2 bases for J; bases not matched to a gene: 3. The CDR3 coding sequence is TGTGCCAGTAGGTCAGGGGGCGCCTACGAGCAGTACTTC. The encoded protein is CASRSGGAYEQYF. Based on the CDR3 plus reference TRBV19 and TRBJ2-7, the full variable domain is DGGITQSPKYLFRKEGQNVTLSCEQNLNHDAMYWYRQDPGQGLRLIYYSQIVNDFQKGDIAEGYSVSREKKESFPLTVTSAQKNPTAFYLCASRSGGAYEQYFGPGTRLTVT.

This clone was found a few times. Other DNA sequences in this sample translate to the same CDR3. This sequence joins TRBV7-9 and TRBJ2-7; the D is unclear. This CDR3 spans 12 amino acids. Trimming left V 1 base short and J 3 bases short, with 4 bases between. Germline CDR1 and CDR2: SEHNR and FQNEAQ (reference sequence). The CDR3 DNA sequence: TGTGCCAGCAGCTTAGGCAGCTACGAGCAGTACTTC. Its translation: CASSLGSYEQYF.

The rearrangement joins TRBV12-5 to TRBJ2-3; D uncertain. There are 13 residues in the CDR3. Germline V gives CDR1 LGHNT, CDR2 FRNRAP. Deletions cut 4 bases from V and 0 bases from J, with 5 bases between. The CDR3 DNA reads TGTGCTAGTGGTTCAACTAGCACAGATACGCAGTATTTT. Translating gives CASGSTSTDTQYF.

This clone was seen more than once but under ten times. The chain couples TRBV18 to TRBJ1-2, with D hard to call. Trimming cost V 1 base and J 1 base, with 10 bases left between them. In germline, CDR1 is KGHSH, CDR2 LQKENI. This CDR3 is built from 15 residues. CDR3 amino acids: CASSPQGRYNYGYTF. The CDR3 bases are TGTGCCAGCTCACCACAGGGCAGGTATAACTATGGCTACACCTTC.

This clone was counted many times. V gene TRBV7-2 combines with J gene TRBJ2-7, with TRBD2 as a possible D gene (5 bases). Germline CDR1 reads SGHTA; CDR2 reads FQGNSA. V was shortened by 3 bases and J by 2 bases, with 14 bases between the two germline ends. The CDR3 loop spans 15 amino acids. CDR3 region: CASSLPPGLAYEQYF. The CDR3 coding sequence is TGTGCCAGCAGCTTGCCCCCGGGATTGGCCTACGAGCAGTACTTC.

The chain combines TRBV4-2 with TRBJ2-7; no firm D call. The CDR3 has 14 amino acids. Per germline, CDR1 LGHNA and CDR2 YNFKEQ. Trimming stripped 0 bases from V and 1 base from J, with 7 bases between. As DNA, the CDR3 is TGTGCCAGCAGCCAAGAACCAGGATCCTACGAGCAGTACTTC. Translating it yields CASSQEPGSYEQYF.

The gene calls are TRBV19 and TRBJ2-3; 7 positions match TRBD2. From germline, CDR1 is LNHDA and CDR2 SQIVND (reference sequence). V was pared by 0 bases and J by 8 bases, with 5 bases of the junction left unmatched. The CDR3 runs to 14 residues. Here the CDR3 DNA reads TGTGCCAGTAGTATAGATCTAGCGGCTGTTACGCAGTATTTT. Protein product: CASSIDLAAVTQYF. The full variable domain, its missing parts supplied by reference TRBV19 and TRBJ2-3, is DGGITQSPKYLFRKEGQNVTLSCEQNLNHDAMYWYRQDPGQGLRLIYYSQIVNDFQKGDIAEGYSVSREKKESFPLTVTSAQKNPTAFYLCASSIDLAAVTQYFGPGTRLTVL.

V is TRBV5-4 and J is TRBJ2-5, with D unclear. The CDR3 has 14 residues. With 4 bases removed from V and 1 base from J, the gap between germline ends came to 11 bases. CDR1 and CDR2 (germline): SGHNT, YYREEE (reference sequence). CDR3 sequence (DNA): TGTGCCAGCAGCCTGAACTGGGCCCAAGAGACCCAGTACTTC. Its protein is CASSLNWAQETQYF.

This chain links TRBV6-1 with TRBJ1-5; no definite D call. Per germline, CDR1 MNHNS and CDR2 SASEGT. This CDR3 region has 13 residues. Trimming pared 3 bases from V and 7 bases from J, leaving 10 bases between. CDR3 loop: CASSDRTLQPQHF. The CDR3 region has the DNA TGTGCCAGCAGTGACCGGACGTTACAGCCCCAGCATTTT.

DNA of the CDR3: TGTGCCAGCTCGGGGGACAGCCTGGGCGAGCAGTACTTC. This encodes CASSGDSLGEQYF. V and J are TRBV2 and TRBJ2-7, with D possibly being TRBD1 (7 bases). The CDR3 is made up of 13 amino acids. Trimming took off 8 bases at V and 6 bases at J, with 17 bases between the two ends. Germline assignment: CDR1 SNHLY and CDR2 FYNNEI.